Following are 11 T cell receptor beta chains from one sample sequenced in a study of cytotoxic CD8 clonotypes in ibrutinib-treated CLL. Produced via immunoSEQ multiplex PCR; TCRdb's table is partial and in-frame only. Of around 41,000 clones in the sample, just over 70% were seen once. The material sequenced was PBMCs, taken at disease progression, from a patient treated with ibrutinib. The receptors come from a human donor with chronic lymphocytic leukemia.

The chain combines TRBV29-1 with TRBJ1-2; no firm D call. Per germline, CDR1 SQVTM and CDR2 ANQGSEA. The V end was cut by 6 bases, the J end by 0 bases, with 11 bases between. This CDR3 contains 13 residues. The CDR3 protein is CSVRRDTNYGYTF. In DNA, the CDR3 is TGCAGCGTACGCAGAGACACTAACTATGGCTACACCTTC.

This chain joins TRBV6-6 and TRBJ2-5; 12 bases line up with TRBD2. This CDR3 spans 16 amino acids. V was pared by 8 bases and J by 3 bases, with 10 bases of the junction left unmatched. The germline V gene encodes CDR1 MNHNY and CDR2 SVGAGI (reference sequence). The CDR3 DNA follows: TGTGCCAGCCAGAAGTTGCTAGCGGGGGGGGAAGAGACCCAGTACTTC. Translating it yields CASQKLLAGGEETQYF.

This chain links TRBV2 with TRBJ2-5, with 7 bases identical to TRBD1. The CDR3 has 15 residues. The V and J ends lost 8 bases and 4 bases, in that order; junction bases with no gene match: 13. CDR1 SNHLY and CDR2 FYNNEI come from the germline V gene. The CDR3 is CASQGGEGAGETQYF. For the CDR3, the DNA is TGTGCCAGCCAGGGTGGTGAGGGGGCAGGAGAGACCCAGTACTTC.

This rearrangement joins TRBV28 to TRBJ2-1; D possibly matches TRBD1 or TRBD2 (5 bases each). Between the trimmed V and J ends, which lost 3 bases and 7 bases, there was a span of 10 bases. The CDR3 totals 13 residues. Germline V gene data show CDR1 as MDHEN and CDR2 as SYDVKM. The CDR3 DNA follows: TGTGCCAGCAGTTTCCCGGGACCTAATGAGCAGTTCTTC. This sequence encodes CASSFPGPNEQFF.

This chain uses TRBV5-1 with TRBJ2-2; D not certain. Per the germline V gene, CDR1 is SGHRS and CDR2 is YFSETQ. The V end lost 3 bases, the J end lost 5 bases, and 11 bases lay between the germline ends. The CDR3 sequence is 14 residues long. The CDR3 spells CASSWGRGTGELFF. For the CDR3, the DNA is TGCGCCAGCAGCTGGGGTAGAGGAACCGGGGAGCTGTTTTTT.

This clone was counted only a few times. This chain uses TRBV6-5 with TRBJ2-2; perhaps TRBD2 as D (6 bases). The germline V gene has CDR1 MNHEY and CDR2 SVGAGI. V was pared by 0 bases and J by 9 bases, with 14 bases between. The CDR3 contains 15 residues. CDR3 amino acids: CASSYSSSGGRELFF. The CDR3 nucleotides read TGTGCCAGCAGTTACTCGAGCTCCGGCGGGAGGGAGCTGTTTTTT.

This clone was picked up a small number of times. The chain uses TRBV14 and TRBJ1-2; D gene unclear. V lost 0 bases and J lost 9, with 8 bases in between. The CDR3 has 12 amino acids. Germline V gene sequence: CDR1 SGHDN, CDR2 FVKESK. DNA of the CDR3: TGTGCCAGCAGCCAAGATAGTGTAAGCTACACCTTC. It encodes CASSQDSVSYTF.

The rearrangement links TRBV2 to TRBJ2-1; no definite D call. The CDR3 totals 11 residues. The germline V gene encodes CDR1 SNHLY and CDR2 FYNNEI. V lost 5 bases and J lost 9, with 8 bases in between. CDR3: CASSPGPEQFF. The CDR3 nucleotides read TGTGCCAGCAGTCCTGGACCTGAGCAGTTCTTC.

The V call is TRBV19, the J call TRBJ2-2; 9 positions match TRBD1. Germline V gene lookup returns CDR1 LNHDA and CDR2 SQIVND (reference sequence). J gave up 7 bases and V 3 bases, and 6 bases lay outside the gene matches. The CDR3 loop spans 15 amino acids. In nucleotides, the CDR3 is TGTGCCAGTAGTATCACAGGGGGCGGAGGCGGGGAGCTGTTTTTT. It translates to CASSITGGGGGELFF. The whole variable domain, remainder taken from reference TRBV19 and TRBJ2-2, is DGGITQSPKYLFRKEGQNVTLSCEQNLNHDAMYWYRQDPGQGLRLIYYSQIVNDFQKGDIAEGYSVSREKKESFPLTVTSAQKNPTAFYLCASSITGGGGGELFFGEGSRLTVL.

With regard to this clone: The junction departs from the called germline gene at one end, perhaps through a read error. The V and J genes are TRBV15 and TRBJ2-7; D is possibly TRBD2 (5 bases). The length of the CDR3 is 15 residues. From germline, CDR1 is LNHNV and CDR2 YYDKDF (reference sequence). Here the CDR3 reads CATSRDQALLAAADF. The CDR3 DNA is TGTGCCACCAGCAGAGATCAGGCTCTGCTAGCAGCCGCAGACTTC.

The CDR3 spells CASSYSIRGEQYF. The CDR3 region has the DNA TGTGCCAGCAGTTACTCGATCCGCGGCGAGCAGTACTTC. This chain joins TRBV6-5 and TRBJ2-7; no reliable D call. From germline, CDR1 is MNHEY and CDR2 SVGAGI. The CDR3 extends over 13 amino acids. V was cut by 0 bases and J by 6 bases, with 9 bases left in between.